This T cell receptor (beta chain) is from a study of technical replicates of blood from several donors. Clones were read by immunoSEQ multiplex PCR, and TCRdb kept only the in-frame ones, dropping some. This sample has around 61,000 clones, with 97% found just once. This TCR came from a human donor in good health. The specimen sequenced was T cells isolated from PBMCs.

The CDR3 loop reads CASSIGTSAVTYEQYF. DNA for the CDR3: TGTGCCAGTAGTATAGGCACTAGCGCGGTAACCTACGAGCAGTACTTC. The V gene is TRBV19, the J gene TRBJ2-7, with TRBD2 identical over 7 bases. Germline V lookup: CDR1 LNHDA, CDR2 SQIVND (reference sequence). This CDR3 is built from 16 residues. Unmatched junction bases numbered 8, after V lost 1 base and J lost 2 bases.